The 7 T cell receptor beta chains below were found in one sample sequenced in a study of T-cell reconstitution after alpha-beta-depleted transplantation in children. Molecular barcoding with unique molecular identifiers was used for the TCRbeta library. TCRdb used MiXCR to reprocess the PCR reads, holding one entry per CDR3 protein. This sample has hundreds of thousands of distinct CDR3 sequences, with about an eighth found just once. The sample in question was PBMCs, obtained before TCRalphabeta/CD19-depleted stem cell transplant. These receptor sequences come from a girl under 10 years old with congenital amegakaryocytic thrombocytopenia, due to receive a stem cell transplant.

This clonotype was seen repeatedly, ten times or more. The V and J genes are TRBV6-5 and TRBJ2-1, with 9 bases aligning to TRBD2. The germline CDR1 and CDR2 sequences are MNHEY and SVGAGI. The CDR3 is made up of 11 amino acids. J lost 10 bases, V lost 5 bases, and 0 bases had no gene match. CDR3 sequence: CASSGLAEQFF. Written as DNA, the CDR3 is TGTGCCAGCAGTGGACTAGCGGAGCAGTTCTTC.

The sample holds many counts of this clonotype. The rearrangement joins TRBV10-3 to TRBJ2-6; D not certain. The CDR3 is made up of 17 amino acids. Trimming took off 8 bases at V and 1 base at J, with 18 bases between the two ends. Per the germline V gene, CDR1 is ENHRY and CDR2 is SYGVKD. This chain's CDR3 is CAIALWGTTSGANVLTF. Written as DNA, the CDR3 is TGTGCCATCGCGCTTTGGGGTACCACTTCTGGGGCCAACGTCCTGACTTTC.

This clonotype was detected a few times. This chain links TRBV27 with TRBJ1-2, with D unclear. The CDR3 is made up of 14 amino acids. CDR1 is MNHEY, CDR2 SMNVEV, per germline (reference sequence). Trimming removed 3 bases at V and 7 bases at J, with 15 bases between. CDR3 coding DNA: TGTGCCAGCAGTTTGTTTTTTGAGAGCTCTGGCTACACCTTC. This codes for CASSLFFESSGYTF.

This clonotype was counted at least ten times. The chain combines TRBV29-1 with TRBJ2-2; TRBD1 matches at 7 bases. Looked up from germline, CDR1 is SQVTM and CDR2 is ANQGSEA. The trim removed 6 bases at V and 0 bases at J, leaving 4 bases unmatched. The CDR3 covers 14 residues. The CDR3 sequence is CSVTGTANTGELFF. DNA of the CDR3: TGCAGCGTAACCGGGACAGCGAACACCGGGGAGCTGTTTTTT.

This clonotype was seen many times. This chain links TRBV5-1 with TRBJ1-1; D ambiguous. The CDR3 consists of 14 residues. With 1 base removed from V and 5 bases from J, the gap between germline ends came to 12 bases. CDR1 is SGHRS, CDR2 YFSETQ, per germline. The CDR3 is CASSLYVGWTEAFF. CDR3 nucleotides: TGCGCCAGCAGCTTGTACGTGGGTTGGACTGAAGCTTTCTTT.

At least ten counts were recorded for this clonotype. The J gene is TRBJ2-2, the V gene TRBV10-2; D could derive from TRBD1 or TRBD2 (5 bases each). The CDR3 loop spans 14 amino acids. Trimming removed 5 bases at V and 4 bases at J, with 11 bases between. The germline V gene has CDR1 WSHSY and CDR2 SAAADI. The CDR3: CASSSFGGTGELFF. The CDR3 DNA sequence: TGCGCCAGCAGTAGCTTTGGGGGCACCGGGGAGCTGTTTTTT.

The chain employs TRBV14 and TRBJ2-1, with D perhaps matching TRBD2 (6 bases). V gave up 4 bases and J gave up 12 bases, with 19 bases separating them. CDR3 length equals 14 residues. Germline V CDR1 and CDR2: SGHDN, FVKESK. This chain's CDR3 is CASSREWGEYGQFF. The CDR3 nucleotides read TGTGCCAGCAGCCGGGAATGGGGGGAATACGGGCAGTTCTTC. Full variable domain (outside the CDR3, taken from reference TRBV14 and TRBJ2-1): EAGVTQFPSHSVIEKGQTVTLRCDPISGHDNLYWYRRVMGKEIKFLLHFVKESKQDESGMPNNRFLAERTGGTYSTLKVQPAELEDSGVYFCASSREWGEYGQFFGPGTRLTVL.